The following is a T cell receptor beta chain sequence with its context. No antigen is known for it. No much larger clone exists at a distance of one base, and base qualities are not known. These data belong to a study of T cell responses to AZD1222 COVID-19 vaccine (dated by TCRdb to the early 2020s). The study in broad terms: AZD1222 recipients given second doses at about 4 weeks or at about 12 weeks were pooled, since spike-specific TCR depth and breadth were not found to differ between the two schedules. TCR sequencing covered roughly 230 trial participants: 200 to 220 given two doses of AZD1222 and 26 given two doses of MenACWY control vaccine. Enrollment into the trials was organized by age into subgroups of 18-55, 56-69 and 70-plus years, and those subgroups contained roughly 150, 30 and 60 TCR-sequenced participants, respectively. Findings and caveats that apply to the study as a whole: The 56-69-year group was small, and its depth increase did not reach significance, likely because of low power. Nearly half of unique spike-specific TCRs reportedly recognized epitopes outside regions mutated in the B.1.351 and B.1.1.7 variants. The whole spike protein was spanned by vaccine-associated CD4 TCRs, and dominant responses were seen in regions 160-218 and 743-854. Only a handful of AZD1222 recipients were SARS-CoV-2 seropositive at baseline, limiting conclusions about previously exposed vaccinees. Participants were mostly white British and included more females than males, and it was suggested by the authors that clonal diversity may have been underestimated. Because no day 14 peak-response samples were available, repertoires were characterized only after the peak T cell response. A significant rise in spike-specific TCR breadth and depth was observed after two AZD1222 doses relative to day 0 and relative to MenACWY recipients.

The CDR3 regions of human TCRbeta chains were analyzed by immunosequencing. In the source study's methods: TCRs in the repertoires were compared against a reference library of SARS-CoV-2-specific TCRs that had been generated with the MIRA antigen-specificity platform. Breadth was defined as the fraction of unique TCRs that were SARS-CoV-2-associated. Depth was defined as the fraction of total T cells that were SARS-CoV-2-associated. Using the MIRA data, every spike-specific TCR was mapped to the spike region that the TCR reacted to and assigned to either a CD4 or a CD8 class. Log10-transformed breadth and depth values were compared by one-way ANOVA with Sidak's multiple comparisons tests. TCRdb provides this immuneACCESS table in a form limited to in-frame rearrangements. Some clones are lacking; in checked studies, under half of them reflect an unresolved V gene, and why the rest are absent is not known. For V, J and clone size, that table is used; D and trimming come from the DNA. For this sample the table gives some 100,000 clones, of which about 86% were detected only once. About 1.5% of the sample belongs to the ten largest clones.

This sample's time point label indicates: baseline before first vaccination. Vaccinee samples came from UK trials COV001 and COV002, including a single-blind randomized controlled phase 2/3 trial of AZD1222 (ChAdOx1 nCoV-19) in healthy adults. Trial participant PBMC samples were collected at day 0 and day 28 after the second dose for TCRbeta chain sequencing. The germline V end is reduced by 7 bases and the J end by 5 bases; junction bases left unmatched: 14. Via the germline V gene, CDR1 is SNHLY and CDR2 FYNNEI. Its CDR3 holds 15 amino acids, cysteine through phenylalanine. CDR3 DNA is the only sequence kept; it has 45 bases, read in frame from the first base.

The receptor's source is an adult in good health. This specimen consisted of peripheral blood, obtained on day 0 of AZD1222 vaccination. Recombination joined TRBV2 with TRBJ2-7; 7 bases in the middle match TRBD1. The DNA is as follows: TGTGCCAGCAAAAAACTGACAGGGAACGCGGACGAGCAGTACTTC. Its coded protein is CASKKLTGNADEQYF.